A single sample gave rise to the 14 T cell receptor beta chains below, sequenced in a study of cytomegalovirus exposure and HLA in healthy donors (dated by TCRdb to the late 2010s). The library was prepared using the immunoSEQ multiplex PCR assay. For the multiplex PCR, a mixture combining 60 forward primers for TCR Vbeta segments and 13 reverse primers for TCR Jbeta segments was used. TCRdb obtained this table from immuneACCESS and retained in-frame rearrangements with V and J assigned. These tables miss some clones; where compared with another copy, unresolved V genes account for less than half of the shortfall, and the remainder is unexplained. In this sample the table shows more than 85,000 clones, around 77% of which occur a single time. About 1.9% of the sample belongs to the ten largest clones. The sample taken for sequencing was PBMCs. These receptors all stem from a boy aged 5-17 years in good health and CMV-seronegative.

The CDR3 here is CASSLDRLSTEAFF. The CDR3 region has the DNA TGTGCCAGCAGCTTAGATCGGTTGAGCACTGAAGCTTTCTTT. The V gene is TRBV7-2, the J gene TRBJ1-1, with D hard to call. Germline V gene lookup returns CDR1 SGHTA and CDR2 FQGNSA. This CDR3 spans 14 amino acids. V lost 1 base to trimming and J lost 4 bases, with 10 bases between them.

The V call is TRBV2, the J call TRBJ2-1, with 8 nucleotides matching TRBD2. V gave up 6 bases and J gave up 4 bases; unmatched junction bases: 8. Germline loops: CDR1 SNHLY, CDR2 FYNNEI. This CDR3 has 15 amino acids. CDR3 amino acids: CASRPAGGGYNEQFF. In DNA form, the CDR3 reads TGTGCCAGCAGACCCGCGGGGGGCGGATACAATGAGCAGTTCTTC.

The V gene is TRBV7-9, the J gene TRBJ1-1, with 10 bases aligning to TRBD1. V dropped 1 base and J dropped 11; count of bases not matched to a gene: 1. Germline assignment: CDR1 SEHNR and CDR2 FQNEAQ (reference sequence). The CDR3 is 12 amino acids. The CDR3 nucleotides are TGTGCCAGCAGCTTAGAGGACAGGGGGGCTTTCTTT. Translation: CASSLEDRGAFF.

This sequence joins TRBV10-3 and TRBJ2-6; the match to TRBD1 covers 8 bases. In germline, CDR1 is ENHRY, CDR2 SYGVKD. The CDR3 covers 18 residues. The V segment lost 6 bases and the J segment 2 bases; nucleotides outside the gene matches: 12. CDR3: CAIRQVGQGVPGANVLTF. The CDR3 region has the DNA TGTGCCATCAGACAGGTAGGACAGGGAGTCCCTGGGGCCAACGTCCTGACTTTC.

This clone was observed a handful of times. V gene TRBV7-9 combines with J gene TRBJ1-1, with D possibly TRBD1 on 5 matching bases. There are 15 residues in the CDR3. The germline CDR1 and CDR2 sequences are SEHNR and FQNEAQ (reference sequence). Trimming removed 1 base at V and 5 bases at J, with 14 bases between. The CDR3 nucleotides read TGTGCCAGCAGCTTAGGGGGCAGTGGTAAGACTGAAGCTTTCTTT. Protein: CASSLGGSGKTEAFF.

This clone was recorded a few times. This rearrangement joins TRBV29-1 to TRBJ1-5; 10 positions agree with TRBD1. Germline lookup yields CDR1 SQVTM and CDR2 ANQGSEA. Trimming removed 6 bases from V and 4 bases from J; junction bases left unmatched: 6. This CDR3 has 14 residues. This CDR3 is CSVPGQGKNQPQHF. The CDR3 DNA is TGCAGCGTCCCGGGACAGGGGAAAAATCAGCCCCAGCATTTT.

This clone appeared a few times. The chain has TRBV7-3 and TRBJ1-3; a weak D match, TRBD1 (5 bases). Per the germline V gene, CDR1 is SGHTA and CDR2 is FQGTGA. The CDR3 totals 13 residues. Trimming left V 4 bases short and J 8 bases short, with 12 bases between. The CDR3 protein is CASSSLGGDTIYF. Here the CDR3 DNA reads TGTGCCAGCAGCTCCCTTGGGGGGGACACCATATATTTT.

This clone turned up a few times. The chain couples TRBV5-6 to TRBJ1-2; D is unresolved. The CDR3 covers 13 residues. Germline V lookup: CDR1 SGHDT, CDR2 YYEEEE. The V end lost 4 bases, the J end lost 0 bases, and 7 bases lay between the germline ends. The CDR3 sequence: CASSAGANYGYTF. The CDR3 coding sequence is TGTGCCAGCAGCGCGGGAGCTAACTATGGCTACACCTTC.

The chain links TRBV7-2 to TRBJ2-7, with 10 bases identical to TRBD2. The ends lost 4 bases at V and 6 bases at J; junction bases unmatched: 9. In germline, CDR1 is SGHTA, CDR2 FQGNSA. The CDR3 runs to 15 residues. The CDR3 reads CASSYSGGLGSEQYF. For the CDR3, the DNA is TGTGCCAGCAGCTATAGCGGGGGGCTTGGGTCCGAGCAGTACTTC.

J is TRBJ2-7 and V is TRBV9; D might be TRBD2 (6 bases). The CDR3 contains 14 residues. V dropped 0 bases and J dropped 3 bases, with 10 bases sitting between them. Germline V gene lookup returns CDR1 SGDLS and CDR2 YYNGEE. The CDR3 reads CASSVGGTYYEQYF. DNA for the CDR3: TGTGCCAGCAGCGTAGGGGGGACTTACTACGAGCAGTACTTC.

The chain is built from TRBV20-1 and TRBJ2-7; D not certain. This CDR3 contains 9 residues. V lost 3 bases, J lost 7 bases, and 4 bases lay in between. Germline V CDR1 and CDR2: DFQATT, SNEGSKA (reference sequence). CDR3 bases: TGCAGTGCTAGGGCTGAGCAGTACTTC. Amino acids: CSARAEQYF.

This clone appeared a few times. The chain is built from TRBV7-9 and TRBJ2-1, with D perhaps TRBD2 (6 bases). Germline values: CDR1 SEHNR, CDR2 FQNEAQ (reference sequence). The V end was cut by 7 bases, the J end by 8 bases, with 21 bases between. The length of the CDR3 is 15 residues. The CDR3 is CASNPLGEAVDEQFF. Here the CDR3 DNA reads TGTGCCAGCAACCCCCTGGGGGAGGCAGTAGATGAGCAGTTCTTC. Complete variable domain (other parts from reference TRBV7-9 and TRBJ2-1): DTGVSQNPRHKITKRGQNVTFRCDPISEHNRLYWYRQTLGQGPEFLTYFQNEAQLEKSRLLSDRFSAERPKGSFSTLEIQRTEQGDSAMYLCASNPLGEAVDEQFFGPGTRLTVL.

The rearrangement links TRBV30 to TRBJ1-1; D ambiguous. Between the trimmed V and J ends, which lost 6 bases and 1 base, there was a span of 9 bases. The CDR3 spans 12 residues. Germline V CDR1 and CDR2: GTSNPN, SVGIG (reference sequence). The CDR3 loop is CACNTANTEAFF. CDR3 DNA: TGTGCCTGTAATACAGCGAACACTGAAGCTTTCTTT. Based on the CDR3 plus reference TRBV30 and TRBJ1-1, the full variable domain is SQTIHQWPATLVQPVGSPLSLECTVEGTSNPNLYWYRQAAGRGLQLLFYSVGIGQISSEVPQNLSASRPQDRQFILSSKKLLLSDSGFYLCACNTANTEAFFGQGTRLTVV.

This sequence joins TRBV7-9 and TRBJ1-2; 8 bases are shared with TRBD1. Germline CDR1 and CDR2: SEHNR and FQNEAQ (reference sequence). J lost 5 bases, V lost 1 base, and 3 bases had no gene match. The CDR3 totals 14 residues. The CDR3 nucleotides are TGTGCCAGCAGCTTAGAAACAGGGGGATATGGCTACACCTTC. Translation: CASSLETGGYGYTF.